This is a list of T cell receptor beta chains from one sample in a study of response to subunit inactivated influenza vaccine. TCRdb used MiXCR to reprocess the RT-PCR reads, holding one entry per CDR3 protein. This sample yields approximately 730,000 distinct CDR3 sequences, of which about 14% are seen a single time; 6.5% to 8.5% belongs to the top ten. Sequenced material: PBMCs from blood, taken 14 days before vaccination. The receptors here all came from a man between 45 and 60 years old who received an inactivated influenza vaccine. Each CDR3 is given with its conserved first and last residue. A D gene is named only where the DNA matches it firmly. The size entry is marked missing in some rows and otherwise reads once, few, many or a size class.

j_gene	d_gene	abundance	v_gene	len	CDR3nt	CDR3aa
TRBJ2-7	NA	NA	TRBV7-2	13	TGTGCCAGCAGCTTAGTGGGCCTGCGAGACCTCAACTTC	CASSLVGLRDLNF
TRBJ2-6	TRBD1	NA	TRBV19	17	TGTGCCAGTAGTTGGACAGGGGGTATCTCTGGGGCCAACGTCCTGACTTTC	CASSWTGGISGANVLTF
TRBJ2-7	NA	few	TRBV9	16	TGTGCCAGCAGCGTACTCTCGGGGAGCCTCTCTGGCGAGCAGTACTTC	CASSVLSGSLSGEQYF
TRBJ2-5	TRBD1	NA	TRBV10-2	13	TGCGCCAGCAGACTTGGACAGGGGCAGACCCAGTACTTC	CASRLGQGQTQYF
TRBJ1-1	TRBD1	NA	TRBV3-1	14	TGTGCCAGCACCGCAACAGGGGGTCTCACTGAAGCTTTCTTT	CASTATGGLTEAFF
TRBJ1-2	NA	NA	TRBV12-3/TRBV12-4	15	TGTGCCAGCAGTCTCCGTCGAATGAAAACCTATGGCTACACCTTC	CASSLRRMKTYGYTF
TRBJ1-1	NA	NA	TRBV9	15	TGTGCCAGCAGCGCCCGGCCCTCCAGAGGGACTGAAGCTTTCTTT	CASSARPSRGTEAFF
TRBJ2-1	TRBD2	few	TRBV20-1	14	TGCAGTGCTAGAGATAGCGGGGGGGTCAATGAGCAGTTCTTC	CSARDSGGVNEQFF
TRBJ2-1	TRBD1	many	TRBV5-5	16	TGTGCCAGCAGCGTTTGGGACAGGTCCTCCTACAATGAGCAGTTCTTC	CASSVWDRSSYNEQFF
TRBJ2-1	NA	few	TRBV7-2	12	TGTGCCAGCAGACCGGGACACTCGGCTGAGTTCTTC	CASRPGHSAEFF
TRBJ2-1	NA	few	TRBV15	14	TGTGCCACCAGCAGAGATGCAGGATACAATGAGCAGTTCTTC	CATSRDAGYNEQFF
TRBJ2-7	TRBD1	NA	TRBV4-3	15	TGCGCCAGCAGCCAAGTGGGGGACAGGGGGGGCGAGCAGTACTTC	CASSQVGDRGGEQYF
TRBJ1-3	TRBD1	NA	TRBV28	16	TGTGCCAGCAGGAGGACAGGGCTAAGCTCTGGAAACACCATATATTTT	CASRRTGLSSGNTIYF
TRBJ2-6	NA	many	TRBV29-1	14	TGCAGCGTTGTAGGCGCCTCTGGGGCCAACGTCCTGACTTTC	CSVVGASGANVLTF
TRBJ2-7	TRBD2	many	TRBV27	14	TGTGCCAGCAGTATCGGTAGCGGGTCCTACGAGCAGTACTTC	CASSIGSGSYEQYF
TRBJ2-2	TRBD1	few	TRBV7-9	14	TGTGCCAGCAGCTTGACAGGGGTCCCCGGGGAGCTGTTTTTT	CASSLTGVPGELFF
TRBJ2-5	TRBD1	NA	TRBV12-3/TRBV12-4	15	TGTGCCAGCAATCTCCGCGGACAGGGGGAAGAGACCCAGTACTTC	CASNLRGQGEETQYF
TRBJ2-5	TRBD1	NA	TRBV19	15	TGTGCCAGCAGGGACAGGGGGCGCGCCCAAGAGACCCAGTACTTC	CASRDRGRAQETQYF
TRBJ2-4	NA	many	TRBV5-1	15	TGCGCCAGCAGCCCCGACGGGGGCAGGGATAACATTCAGTACTTC	CASSPDGGRDNIQYF
TRBJ2-5	NA	few	TRBV29-1	11	TGCAGCGTTGAGGAGCAAGAGACCCAGTACTTC	CSVEEQETQYF
TRBJ2-5	NA	few	TRBV13	12	TGTGCCAGCAGCTCCCAATCGGAGACCCAGTACTTC	CASSSQSETQYF
TRBJ2-1	NA	few	TRBV20-1	12	TGCAGTGCTAGAGTAGCGTCCCCTGAGCAGTTCTTC	CSARVASPEQFF
TRBJ1-2	NA	NA	TRBV20-1	14	TGCAGTGCTAGAGATGGGAGTCAGGGATATGGCTACACCTTC	CSARDGSQGYGYTF
TRBJ2-2	TRBD1	few	TRBV5-1	15	TGCGCCAGCAGCTTGGGGGACAGGTTTACCGGGGAGCTGTTTTTT	CASSLGDRFTGELFF
TRBJ2-1	TRBD2	many	TRBV4-3	16	TGCGCCAGCAGCCTTGGACTAGCGGGAGTTGTTAATGAGCAGTTCTTC	CASSLGLAGVVNEQFF
TRBJ2-1	NA	NA	TRBV11-3	12	TGTGCCAGCAGCGCGACAGCGGGTGAGCAGTTCTTC	CASSATAGEQFF
TRBJ2-1	NA	few	TRBV29-1	10	TGCAGCGCCCTAGTGCTTGAGCAGTTCTTC	CSALVLEQFF
TRBJ2-3	NA	few	TRBV5-1	15	TGCGCCAGCAGCTTGAGGACCCTTTCCACAGATACGCAGTATTTT	CASSLRTLSTDTQYF